Reported below is one T cell receptor beta chain. As yet, its antigen is unknown. The CDR3 has 13 residues. The germline CDR1 and CDR2 sequences are LNHDA and SQIVND (reference sequence). This record comes from a study of monozygotic twins with inflammatory bowel disease. Notes on the study in general: Findings did not support one strong IBD-associated signal or clonotype.

TCRdb derives one entry per CDR3 protein from the 5' RACE reads, leaving out DNA. The sample table sets out fewer than 200,000 distinct CDR3 sequences. The chain has TRBV19 and TRBJ1-1. This clonotype originated in a human donor with ulcerative colitis or Crohn's disease, or a healthy co-twin of an affected twin (not recorded which). The sample taken for sequencing was blood. CDR3 region: CASSSLGLTEAFF.